This TCR beta chain was observed in a study of CD8+ T cells in alopecia areata (dated by TCRdb to the late 2010s). About the study as a whole: Treated patients were enrolled in an open-label pilot trial of oral tofacitinib at 5 to 10 mg twice daily for moderate-to-severe alopecia areata. Tofacitinib was given for 6 to 18 months, followed by 6 months of follow-up off drug to assess delayed response and recurrence. In treated patients, disease severity was measured using the SALT score, which gives the percentage of scalp surface area affected. The study used high-throughput TCRbeta sequencing to examine T cell clonal expansion in alopecia areata, in both the C3H/HeJ mouse model and human patients. On the human side, TCRbeta sequencing was run on scalp tissue and on sorted CD4+ and CD8+ peripheral blood T cells from healthy controls and from alopecia areata patients with either patchy or totalis/universalis disease. Tofacitinib-treated patients had biopsies at baseline and at 4 and 24 weeks of treatment, with a later scalp biopsy in several patients. Scalp clonality was compared across normal scalp (n=4), patchy alopecia areata scalp (n=8), and alopecia totalis/universalis scalp (n=8). RNA came from the PAXgene miRNA kit for fixed scalp, the miRNeasy kit for PBMCs, and the RNeasy kit for mouse skin. TCRbeta CDR3 regions were amplified by immunoSEQ multiplex PCR with 35 Vbeta forward and 13 Jbeta reverse primers.

The research as a whole found: Compared with mice, TCR sequences shared between patients were less clear, possibly partly because of HLA diversity across the patient population. Tofacitinib significantly decreased scalp clonality and the number of expanded CD8+ clones among the top 100 scalp clones. Lesional scalp, especially in alopecia totalis/universalis, showed higher clonality and more expanded CD8+ clones than normal scalp, suggesting antigenic drive. Unlike mouse skin, which is dominated by gammadelta T cells, normal human skin has resident alphabeta T cells that are also sequenced, and this complicates analysis of the scalp TCR repertoire. The treated cohort was small, with a single nonresponder, so links between baseline CD8+ expansion and response need larger studies. During tofacitinib treatment, many expanded lesional clones remained in scalp and blood, and this persistence may partly explain relapse after treatment is stopped.

The time point label for this specimen denotes: around 4 weeks on oral tofacitinib. The sample's treatment or condition label, in plain terms: oral pan-JAK inhibitor, 5-10 mg twice daily. From alopecia areata patients, peripheral blood was collected along with lesional scalp punch biopsies. PBMCs were separated by density centrifugation and stained for CD3, CD4 and CD8, after which CD4+ and CD8+ T cells were sorted on a FACSAria. The library was produced with the immunoSEQ multiplex PCR assay. To provide template for TCR sequencing, every sample had RNA extracted and reverse transcribed into cDNA. First-strand cDNA was synthesized using SuperScript III with a 2:1 mix of oligo-dT and random hexamers. A synthetic immune receptor repertoire was used to assess amplification bias, and residual bias was removed computationally. The paper's processing steps were these. Raw reads were preprocessed for error removal, and CDR3 was defined according to IMGT conventions as running from the conserved cysteine to phenylalanine. Clonality was calculated as 1 minus Shannon entropy normalized by log2 of the number of productive unique TCRs. Scalp TCRbeta sequences were cross-referenced with sorted blood CD4 and CD8 repertoires so that the CD4 or CD8 identity of scalp clones could be inferred. TCRdb stores this immuneACCESS table with in-frame sequences only. Part of the clones is absent; in the studies checked, under half of the shortfall reflects unresolved V genes, and no reason is known for the rest. V, J and clone size derive from that table, while D and trimming were established from the DNA sequence. The table for this sample lists about 200,000 clones; under 75% of them were counted only once. In total, the top ten clones hold more than 1.5% of the sample.

As regards this clone: Its antigen is unknown. The sample holds no much larger clone one base away, and base qualities are not on file.

The sample was CD4+ T cells sorted from blood, taken at week 4, from a patient treated with tofacitinib. The clonotype was recovered from a human donor with alopecia areata.

The CDR3 is CAWKKGQSAYEQYF. The DNA sequence follows: TGTGCCTGGAAAAAAGGACAGTCCGCCTACGAGCAGTACTTC. The chain was built from TRBV30 and TRBJ2-5, with TRBD1 tentatively as D gene (6 bases match). The better agreement between TRBJ2-7 and the DNA end casts doubt on the J call. CDR1 GTSNPN and CDR2 SVGIG are derived from the germline V gene (reference sequence). Measured from the cysteine to the phenylalanine, the CDR3 is 14 residues long. Only the CDR3 portion is preserved as DNA: 42 bases, with reading frame beginning at the first base.